Following are 21 T cell receptor beta chains from one sample sequenced in a study of blood T cells in healthy people across ages. A J-beta primer mix and a sample-barcoded 5' primer were used in a second PCR of about 7 to 12 cycles. TCRdb passed the 5' RACE reads through MiXCR, listing each CDR3 protein once. The sample lists about 540,000 distinct CDR3 sequences, about 25% occurring once. This same sample was also part of a study on T cells of mothers and their children.

Input material: blood. Receptor source: a boy aged 10-17 years in good health.

The CDR3: CASSVGSSGGTTDNEQFF. CDR3 sequence (DNA): TGTGCCAGCAGCGTAGGTTCTAGCGGGGGGACTACTGACAATGAGCAGTTCTTC. This chain connects TRBV9 to TRBJ2-1; 11 bases agree with TRBD2. Germline CDR1 is SGDLS and CDR2 is YYNGEE. The CDR3 sequence is 18 residues long. Trimming cost V 0 bases and J 5 bases; bases outside gene matches: 10.

This rearrangement joins TRBV5-5 to TRBJ2-5, with D possibly being TRBD1 (6 bases). Trimming left V 4 bases short and J 13 bases short, with 14 bases between. CDR3 size: 11 residues. CDR1 is SGHKS and CDR2 is YYEKEE in the germline V gene (reference sequence). CDR3 sequence (DNA): TGTGCCAGCAGCCTAGGACAGACAATGTACTTC. Protein sequence: CASSLGQTMYF.

The V and J genes are TRBV7-2 and TRBJ2-7; weak D call: TRBD1 (6 bases). CDR3 size: 14 residues. V dropped 3 bases and J dropped 3 bases, with 12 bases sitting between them. Germline V gene data show CDR1 as SGHTA and CDR2 as FQGNSA. This chain's CDR3 is CASSFGTLRYEQYF. The CDR3 DNA is TGTGCCAGCAGCTTCGGGACATTGCGCTACGAGCAGTACTTC.

The chain has TRBV28 and TRBJ1-6, with 10 bases fitting TRBD1. The CDR3 is made up of 15 amino acids. The germline gives CDR1 MDHEN, CDR2 SYDVKM. The junction had 5 bases not matched to a gene; V was cut back by 4 bases and J by 8 bases. Here the CDR3 reads CASSSRGTGDSPLHF. CDR3 nucleotides: TGTGCCAGCAGTTCTCGGGGGACAGGGGATTCACCCCTCCACTTT.

The CDR3 DNA reads as TGCGCCAGCAGCCAACTAGCGGGAGTCAGCACAGATACGCAGTATTTT. Amino acid sequence: CASSQLAGVSTDTQYF. The chain links TRBV4-1 to TRBJ2-3; TRBD2 aligns across 10 bases. This CDR3 is built from 16 residues. Germline loops: CDR1 MGHRA, CDR2 YSYEKL. With V trimmed by 2 bases and J by 0 bases, 2 bases remained unmatched.

The chain has TRBV20-1 and TRBJ1-2; 8 nucleotides agree with TRBD1. The CDR3 sequence is 18 residues long. Germline values: CDR1 DFQATT, CDR2 SNEGSKA (reference sequence). Losses at the gene ends were 2 bases for V and 0 bases for J; bases not matched to a gene: 14. This CDR3 is CSARSGQAGGGPNYGYTF. DNA of the CDR3: TGCAGTGCTAGAAGTGGGCAAGCAGGGGGCGGACCTAACTATGGCTACACCTTC.

This clonotype came up a few times. V is TRBV9 and J is TRBJ1-1; D unresolved. This CDR3 has 13 residues. The germline V and J ends were trimmed by 0 bases and 7 bases, with 10 bases remaining between them. Looked up from germline, CDR1 is SGDLS and CDR2 is YYNGEE. The CDR3: CASSVVPQGEAFF. DNA for the CDR3: TGTGCCAGCAGCGTAGTACCCCAAGGTGAAGCTTTCTTT.

The chain has TRBV27 and TRBJ2-1, with D possibly TRBD2 on 6 matching bases. The DNA end lines up better with TRBJ2-7; the J call may be wrong. This CDR3 is built from 14 residues. CDR1 is MNHEY and CDR2 is SMNVEV in the germline V gene (reference sequence). This CDR3 is CASSFTGLPYEQYF. The DNA of the CDR3 is TGTGCCAGCAGTTTTACGGGACTTCCCTACGAGCAGTACTTC.

This chain links TRBV20-1 with TRBJ2-7, with TRBD1 matching over 9 bases. This CDR3 is 11 amino acids long. Germline V CDR1 and CDR2: DFQATT, SNEGSKA (reference sequence). Trimming took 6 bases from V and 7 from J; bases not matched to a gene: 4. This chain's CDR3 is CSATGGQEQYF. The CDR3 nucleotides read TGCAGTGCCACAGGGGGCCAGGAGCAGTACTTC.

In its sample, this clonotype was seen a few times. V and J are TRBV7-3 and TRBJ1-2, with D possibly matching TRBD1 (5 bases). CDR3 length: 14 amino acids. Germline values: CDR1 SGHTA, CDR2 FQGTGA. Trimming cost V 2 bases and J 4 bases, with 11 bases left between them. This chain's CDR3 is CASSLPRGGYGYTF. CDR3 nucleotides: TGTGCCAGCAGCTTACCCCGGGGCGGCTATGGCTACACCTTC. The full variable domain, its missing parts supplied by reference TRBV7-3 and TRBJ1-2, is GAGVSQTPSNKVTEKGKYVELRCDPISGHTALYWYRQSLGQGPEFLIYFQGTGAADDSGLPNDRFFAVRPEGSVSTLKIQRTERGDSAVYLCASSLPRGGYGYTFGSGTRLTVV.

This clonotype was recorded a few times. The CDR3 end shows no conserved phenylalanine or tryptophan, and so a read error is likely. The chain uses TRBV7-6 and TRBJ1-1; D ambiguous. Trimming removed 1 base at V and 2 bases at J, with 5 bases between. Germline CDR1 reads SGHVS; CDR2 reads FNYEAQ. The CDR3 consists of 13 residues. The CDR3 region has the DNA TGTGCCAGCAGCTTAGGGGCCAACACTGAAGCTTTCCTT. It encodes CASSLGANTEAFL.

This clonotype was observed a handful of times. The chain recombines TRBV6-5 with TRBJ2-7; TRBD2 aligns across 13 bases. CDR1 and CDR2 from the germline V gene are MNHEY and SVGAGI. Trimming took 4 bases from V and 2 from J; bases not matched to a gene: 8. The CDR3 covers 17 residues. Written as DNA, the CDR3 is TGTGCCAGCAGTTGGGGACTAGCGGGAAGTCGGCCCTACGAGCAGTACTTC. This sequence encodes CASSWGLAGSRPYEQYF.

This clonotype was recorded a few times. The chain uses TRBV6-6 and TRBJ2-3, with 12 bases that match TRBD2. This CDR3 is 16 amino acids long. Losses at the gene ends were 6 bases for V and 1 base for J; bases not matched to a gene: 5. Germline V gene lookup returns CDR1 MNHNY and CDR2 SVGAGI (reference sequence). CDR3 region: CASRRRLAGGTDTQYF. The CDR3 coding sequence is TGTGCCAGCAGAAGAAGACTAGCGGGGGGCACAGATACGCAGTATTTT.

This chain joins TRBV20-1 and TRBJ2-1, with 7 positions matching TRBD2. Germline V CDR1 and CDR2: DFQATT, SNEGSKA (reference sequence). The CDR3 runs to 15 residues. The J segment lost 2 bases and the V segment lost 1 base, leaving 5 bases of the junction unmatched. The CDR3 loop reads CSARGVGGAYNEQFF. The CDR3 DNA is TGCAGTGCTAGAGGGGTGGGGGGGGCCTACAATGAGCAGTTCTTC.

This chain links TRBV28 with TRBJ2-4; D may correspond to TRBD1 or TRBD2 (5 bases each). The CDR3 length is 17 residues. With 2 bases removed from V and 2 bases from J, the gap between germline ends came to 16 bases. Germline assignment: CDR1 MDHEN and CDR2 SYDVKM. In DNA, the CDR3 is TGTGCCAGCAGTTTAGGGGGATTGACAGATCCCAAAAACATTCAGTACTTC. Amino acids: CASSLGGLTDPKNIQYF.

The V gene is TRBV5-4, the J gene TRBJ2-1; weak D call: TRBD2 (7 bases). The CDR3 has 16 residues. Germline V gives CDR1 SGHNT, CDR2 YYREEE (reference sequence). V was clipped by 0 bases and J by 4 bases, with 14 bases between them. CDR3 in DNA: TGTGCCAGCAGCTTGGGTGGGGGGGCGCCTTACAATGAGCAGTTCTTC. It translates to CASSLGGGAPYNEQFF.

This clonotype has just a few counts. V is TRBV7-9 and J is TRBJ1-1; possibly TRBD1 for D (6 bases). Per the germline V gene, CDR1 is SEHNR and CDR2 is FQNEAQ (reference sequence). The V end was cut by 2 bases, the J end by 4 bases, with 11 bases between. The CDR3 has 14 amino acids. CDR3 in amino acids: CASSLQGLGTEAFF. The CDR3 region has the DNA TGTGCCAGCAGCTTACAGGGGTTGGGCACTGAAGCTTTCTTT.

V usage is TRBV7-9 and J usage is TRBJ2-2; no definite D call. Germline lookup yields CDR1 SEHNR and CDR2 FQNEAQ (reference sequence). The CDR3 extends over 12 amino acids. The germline V and J ends were trimmed by 8 bases and 2 bases, with 6 bases remaining between them. CDR3 in DNA: TGTGCCAGCCGGGCAAACACCGGGGAGCTGTTTTTT. This codes for CASRANTGELFF.

The chain uses TRBV4-3 and TRBJ1-2; no definite D call. Germline loops: CDR1 LGHNA, CDR2 YSLEER. CDR3 length: 15 residues. V was clipped by 1 base and J by 6 bases, with 15 bases between them. The chain's CDR3 is CASSQAYGEVDGYTF. In DNA, the CDR3 is TGCGCCAGCAGCCAAGCTTACGGGGAGGTCGATGGCTACACCTTC.

The chain joins TRBV5-1 to TRBJ2-3, with TRBD2 identical over 10 bases. Trimming cost V 3 bases and J 4 bases; bases outside gene matches: 8. The germline V gene has CDR1 SGHRS and CDR2 YFSETQ. The CDR3 sequence is 16 residues long. The CDR3 sequence: CASSYGLAAGADTQYF. In nucleotides, the CDR3 is TGCGCCAGCAGCTATGGACTAGCGGCGGGCGCAGATACGCAGTATTTT.

The chain carries TRBV29-1 and TRBJ2-7, with 8 positions matching TRBD1. The V and J ends lost 6 bases and 2 bases, in that order; junction bases with no gene match: 12. The CDR3 has 15 amino acids. Germline V gene data show CDR1 as SQVTM and CDR2 as ANQGSEA. The CDR3 loop is CSVKKGTGFTYEQYF. CDR3 bases: TGCAGCGTGAAAAAAGGGACAGGATTTACCTACGAGCAGTACTTC.